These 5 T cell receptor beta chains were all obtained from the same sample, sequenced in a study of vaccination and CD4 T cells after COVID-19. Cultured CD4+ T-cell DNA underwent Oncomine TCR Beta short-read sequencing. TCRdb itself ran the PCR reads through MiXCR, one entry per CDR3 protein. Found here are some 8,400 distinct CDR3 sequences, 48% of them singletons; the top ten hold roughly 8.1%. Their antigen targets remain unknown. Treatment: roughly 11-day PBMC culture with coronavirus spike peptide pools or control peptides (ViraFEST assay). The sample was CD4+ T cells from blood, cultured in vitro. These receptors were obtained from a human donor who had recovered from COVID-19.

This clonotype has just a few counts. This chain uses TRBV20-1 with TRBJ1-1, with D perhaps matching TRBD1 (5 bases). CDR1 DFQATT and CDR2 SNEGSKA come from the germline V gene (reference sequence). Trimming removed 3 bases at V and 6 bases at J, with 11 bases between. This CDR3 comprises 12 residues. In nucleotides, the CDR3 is TGCAGTGCTAGTGGGGACCGCCCTGAAGCTTTCTTT. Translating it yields CSASGDRPEAFF.

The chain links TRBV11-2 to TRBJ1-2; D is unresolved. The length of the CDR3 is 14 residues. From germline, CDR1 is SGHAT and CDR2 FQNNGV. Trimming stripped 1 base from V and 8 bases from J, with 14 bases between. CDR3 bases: TGTGCCAGCAGCTTAGTAATACGCGGCGAAGGCTACACCTTC. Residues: CASSLVIRGEGYTF.

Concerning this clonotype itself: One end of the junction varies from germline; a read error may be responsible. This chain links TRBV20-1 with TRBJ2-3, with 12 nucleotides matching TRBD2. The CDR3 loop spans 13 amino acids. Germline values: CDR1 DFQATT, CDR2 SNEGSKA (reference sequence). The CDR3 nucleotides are TGCAGTCCTAGCGGGGGGGCCTTGGATACGCAGTATTTT. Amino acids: CSPSGGALDTQYF.

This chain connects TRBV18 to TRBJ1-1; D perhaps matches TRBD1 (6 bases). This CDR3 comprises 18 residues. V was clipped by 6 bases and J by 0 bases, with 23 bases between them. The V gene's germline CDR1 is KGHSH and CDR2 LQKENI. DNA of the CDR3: TGTGCCAGCTCCCTTCAACGGGGGGCCGGACTCATGAACACTGAAGCTTTCTTT. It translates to CASSLQRGAGLMNTEAFF.

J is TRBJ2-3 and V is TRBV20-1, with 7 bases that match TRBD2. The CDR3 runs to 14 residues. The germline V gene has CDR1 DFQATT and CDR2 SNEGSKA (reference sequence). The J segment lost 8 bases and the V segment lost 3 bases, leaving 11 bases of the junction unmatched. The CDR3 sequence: CSASPPRGGGTQYF. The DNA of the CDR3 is TGCAGTGCTAGCCCCCCCCGCGGGGGTGGTACGCAGTATTTT.